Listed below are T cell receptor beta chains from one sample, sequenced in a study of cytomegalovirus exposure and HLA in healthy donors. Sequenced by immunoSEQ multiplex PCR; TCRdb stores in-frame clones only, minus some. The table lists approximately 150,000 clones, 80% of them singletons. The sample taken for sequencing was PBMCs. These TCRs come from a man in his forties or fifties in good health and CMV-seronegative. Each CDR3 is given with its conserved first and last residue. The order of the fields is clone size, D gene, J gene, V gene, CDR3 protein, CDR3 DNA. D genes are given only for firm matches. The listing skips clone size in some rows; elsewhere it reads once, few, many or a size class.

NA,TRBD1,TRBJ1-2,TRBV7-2,CASSATGDTLRGYTF,TGTGCCAGCAGCGCGACAGGGGATACGTTGAGGGGCTACACCTTC
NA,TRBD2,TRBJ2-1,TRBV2,CASSERTSGGYNEQFF,TGTGCCAGCAGTGAGAGGACTAGCGGGGGCTACAATGAGCAGTTCTTC
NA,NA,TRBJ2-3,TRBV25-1,CASSDLGATDTQYF,TGTGCCAGCAGTGACCTGGGGGCGACAGATACGCAGTATTTT
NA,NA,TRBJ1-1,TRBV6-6,CASSSGLWTEAFF,TGTGCCAGCAGCTCAGGACTGTGGACTGAAGCTTTCTTT
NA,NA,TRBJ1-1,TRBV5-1,CASSLSLMNTEAFF,TGCGCCAGCAGCTTGTCTCTTATGAACACTGAAGCTTTCTTT
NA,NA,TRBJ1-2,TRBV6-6,CASSYPGSVYGYTF,TGTGCCAGCAGTTATCCGGGGTCTGTCTATGGCTACACCTTC
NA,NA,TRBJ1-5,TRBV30,CAWSVLRGGNQPQHF,TGTGCCTGGAGTGTCCTACGGGGGGGCAATCAGCCCCAGCATTTT
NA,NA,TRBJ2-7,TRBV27,CASSLKGWPGEQYF,TGTGCCAGCAGTTTGAAAGGGTGGCCGGGAGAGCAGTACTTC
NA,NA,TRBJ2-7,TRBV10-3,CAIRIRTDYEQYF,TGTGCCATCAGGATACGGACTGACTACGAGCAGTACTTC
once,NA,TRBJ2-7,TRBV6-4,CASKDNSGYEQYF,TGTGCCAGCAAAGATAATTCAGGCTACGAGCAGTACTTC
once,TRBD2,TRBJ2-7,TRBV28,CASSFGLRGTSSYEQYF,TGTGCCAGCAGTTTTGGGCTTCGGGGGACTAGCTCCTACGAGCAGTACTTC
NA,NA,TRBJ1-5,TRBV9,CASSLSGNQPQHF,TGTGCCAGCAGCTTGTCGGGCAATCAGCCCCAGCATTTT
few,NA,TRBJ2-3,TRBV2,CASSAEGSGTDTQYF,TGTGCCAGCAGTGCCGAGGGCTCGGGCACAGATACGCAGTATTTT
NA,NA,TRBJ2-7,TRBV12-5,CASGPSNLYEQYF,TGTGCTAGTGGCCCATCCAATTTGTACGAGCAGTACTTC
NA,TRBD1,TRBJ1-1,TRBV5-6,CASSWTGPAMNTEAFF,TGTGCCAGCAGCTGGACAGGGCCGGCCATGAACACTGAAGCTTTCTTT
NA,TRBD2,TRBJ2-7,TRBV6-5,CASRTSGGYYEQYF,TGTGCCAGCAGAACTAGCGGGGGATACTACGAGCAGTACTTC
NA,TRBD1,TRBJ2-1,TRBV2,CASRTIRGQGEYNEQFF,TGTGCCAGCAGGACGATACGGGGACAGGGGGAGTACAATGAGCAGTTCTTC
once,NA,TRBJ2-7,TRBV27,CASSLTAAYEQYF,TGTGCCAGCAGTTTAACGGCGGCCTACGAGCAGTACTTC
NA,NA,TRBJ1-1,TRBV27,CASSIANSNTEAFF,TGTGCCAGCAGTATTGCTAACTCGAACACTGAAGCTTTCTTT
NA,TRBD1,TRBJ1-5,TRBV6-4,CATPGSGTGVSQPQHF,TGTGCCACCCCAGGATCCGGGACAGGGGTTTCTCAGCCCCAGCATTTT
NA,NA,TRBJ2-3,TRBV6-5,CASRRTNLRTDTQYF,TGTGCCAGCAGGCGGACTAATCTACGCACAGATACGCAGTATTTT
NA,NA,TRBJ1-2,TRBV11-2,CASSRRQANTNYGYTF,TGTGCCAGCAGTCGCCGACAGGCCAATACTAACTATGGCTACACCTTC
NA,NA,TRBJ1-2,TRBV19,CASNTGKNYGYTF,TGTGCCAGTAATACAGGGAAAAACTATGGCTACACCTTC
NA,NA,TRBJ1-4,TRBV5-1,CASSFWGVTTNEKLFF,TGCGCCAGCAGCTTTTGGGGCGTCACAACTAATGAAAAACTGTTTTTT
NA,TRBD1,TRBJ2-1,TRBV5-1,CASSLQQGAHNEQFF,TGCGCCAGCAGCTTGCAACAGGGGGCTCATAATGAGCAGTTCTTC
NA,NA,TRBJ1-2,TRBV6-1,CASRDTTNYGYTF,TGTGCCAGCAGGGATACTACTAACTATGGCTACACCTTC
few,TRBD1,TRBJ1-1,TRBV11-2,CASRGQGNTEAFF,TGTGCCAGCCGAGGACAGGGGAACACTGAAGCTTTCTTT
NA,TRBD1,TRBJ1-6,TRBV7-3,CASSRQGLGSPLHF,TGTGCCAGCAGCAGACAGGGGCTGGGTTCACCCCTCCACTTT
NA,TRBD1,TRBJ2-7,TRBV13,CASSDRAVGYEQYF,TGTGCCAGCAGCGACAGGGCTGTGGGCTACGAGCAGTACTTC
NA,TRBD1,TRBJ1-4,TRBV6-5,CASGRTGRREKLFF,TGTGCCAGCGGAAGGACAGGGCGACGGGAAAAACTGTTTTTT
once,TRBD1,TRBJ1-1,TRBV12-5,CASSFPQGANTEAFF,TGTGCTAGTAGTTTCCCCCAGGGGGCTAACACTGAAGCTTTCTTT
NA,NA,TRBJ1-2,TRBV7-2,CASSLTHRDYGYTF,TGTGCCAGCAGCTTGACCCACAGGGACTATGGCTACACCTTC
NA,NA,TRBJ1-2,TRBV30,CAWVDRDTINYGYTF,TGTGCCTGGGTTGACCGGGACACAATTAACTATGGCTACACCTTC
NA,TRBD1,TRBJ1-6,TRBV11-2,CASSRPGQGYNSPLHF,TGTGCCAGCAGCAGACCGGGACAGGGATATAATTCACCCCTCCACTTT
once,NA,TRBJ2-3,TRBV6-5,CASSPGDTQYF,TGTGCCAGCAGTCCAGGGGACACGCAGTATTTT
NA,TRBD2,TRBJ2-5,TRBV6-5,CASSLSSGGKTQYF,TGTGCCAGCAGTTTGTCTAGCGGGGGGAAGACCCAGTACTTC
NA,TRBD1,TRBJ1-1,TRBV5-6,CASSTAGTGTRSAEAFF,TGTGCCAGCAGCACAGCCGGGACAGGGACCCGATCGGCTGAAGCTTTCTTT
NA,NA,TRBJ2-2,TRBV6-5,CASNPRRANTGELFF,TGTGCCAGCAATCCGAGGAGGGCGAACACCGGGGAGCTGTTTTTT
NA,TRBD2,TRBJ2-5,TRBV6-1,CASSAPLAGYAETQYF,TGTGCCAGCAGTGCACCACTAGCGGGGTATGCGGAGACCCAGTACTTC
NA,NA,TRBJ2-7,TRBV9,CASNQGQSYEQYF,TGTGCCAGCAACCAAGGACAGTCCTACGAGCAGTACTTC
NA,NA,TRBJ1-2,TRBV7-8,CASTGQSSNYGYTF,TGTGCCAGCACCGGACAGAGCTCTAACTATGGCTACACCTTC
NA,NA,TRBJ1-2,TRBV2,CASRNTGSSGYGYTF,TGTGCCAGCAGAAATACCGGGAGTTCTGGCTATGGCTACACCTTC
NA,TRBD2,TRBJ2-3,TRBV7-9,CASSSRTSKSSTDTQYF,TGTGCCAGCAGCTCCCGGACTAGCAAGAGTAGCACAGATACGCAGTATTTT
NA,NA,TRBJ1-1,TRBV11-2,CASSYLMRSTEAFF,TGTGCCAGCAGCTACCTAATGAGAAGCACTGAAGCTTTCTTT
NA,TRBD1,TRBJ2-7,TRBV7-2,CASSYGQGPSYEQYF,TGTGCCAGCAGCTACGGACAGGGACCTTCCTACGAGCAGTACTTC
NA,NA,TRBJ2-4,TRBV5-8,CASRQYGAKNIQYF,TGTGCCAGCCGACAGTACGGGGCCAAAAACATTCAGTACTTC